This T cell receptor beta chain is from a study of blood T cell repertoires in COVID-19. Study as a whole: Specimens from acute and convalescent COVID-19 originated in the United States, Italy and Spain. Sample material is recorded as cDNA or gDNA derived from T cells, B-cell-depleted T cells, or PBMCs.

Authors' methods: Reference gene primer amplification gave nucleated cell count estimates. Sequencing was performed with immunoSEQ multiplex PCR; in TCRdb, only in-frame clones are kept and a portion is missing. Clone size and V and J calls were adopted from that table, with D and trimming inferred from the DNA. The sample lists 170,000 or so clones, about 87% occurring once. Trimming removed 1 base at V and 2 bases at J, with 12 bases between. Germline loops: CDR1 SGHAT, CDR2 FQNNGV. The length of the CDR3 is 15 residues. Sequencing was performed on peripheral blood. The receptor was derived from a woman under 30 who had recovered from COVID-19. The rearrangement joins TRBV11-2 to TRBJ2-7; D unresolved. CDR3 amino acids: CASSLGTNRAYEQYF. The CDR3 nucleotides read TGTGCCAGCAGCTTAGGAACTAACCGAGCCTACGAGCAGTACTTC.